The 18 T cell receptor beta chains below were found in one sample sequenced in a study of shared clonotypes between healthy human individuals. Assay: immunoSEQ multiplex PCR; the TCRdb copy retains only in-frame clones and omits some. The table records approximately 1.1 million clones, about 84% of them present only once. Sequencing was performed on memory CD4+ T cells from PBMCs. Subset given: CD45RA-negative fraction. The origin of the receptors is a man between 18 and 29 years old in good health. Some clones in this sample may be carry-over from other donors' samples.

The J gene is TRBJ2-3, the V gene TRBV5-1; either TRBD1 or TRBD2 may fit D (5 bases each). V shed 4 bases and J shed 0 bases, with 12 bases lying between them. Germline V CDR1 and CDR2: SGHRS, YFSETQ. The CDR3 is 15 residues long. In DNA, the CDR3 is TGCGCCAGCAGCACGGGACCTTCCAGCACAGATACGCAGTATTTT. It is translated as CASSTGPSSTDTQYF.

The gene calls are TRBV28 and TRBJ2-7, with 8 bases lining up with TRBD2. V trimming: 8 bases; J trimming: 4 bases; junction bases outside the gene matches: 4. The CDR3 covers 12 residues. Germline-derived CDR1 and CDR2 are MDHEN and SYDVKM. The CDR3 DNA follows: TGTGCCAGCTTGGCTAGCGGGTACGAGCAGTACTTC. It translates to CASLASGYEQYF.

CDR3 protein: CASSLAGLSVQYF. The CDR3 DNA reads TGCGCCAGCAGCTTGGCGGGGCTAAGCGTGCAGTACTTC. The chain is built from TRBV5-1 and TRBJ2-7; D possibly uses TRBD1 or TRBD2 (5 bases each). Deletions cut 0 bases from V and 9 bases from J, with 13 bases between. The CDR3 runs to 13 residues. Germline lookup yields CDR1 SGHRS and CDR2 YFSETQ.

The chain uses TRBV27 and TRBJ1-5, with D possibly being TRBD1 (5 bases). Germline CDR1 reads MNHEY; CDR2 reads SMNVEV (reference sequence). V was pared by 10 bases and J by 4 bases, with 14 bases between. This CDR3 contains 13 residues. CDR3 amino acids: CATSSWGNQPQHF. The CDR3 DNA is TGTGCCACCTCGTCCTGGGGGAATCAGCCCCAGCATTTT.

V and J are TRBV7-7 and TRBJ2-1, with 10 bases aligning to TRBD2. The CDR3 contains 13 residues. Germline CDR1 is SSHAT and CDR2 is FNYEAQ (reference sequence). V was clipped by 6 bases and J by 9 bases; unmatched bases: 5. The CDR3 bases are TGTGCCAGCAGTACGGGACTAGCGAGTGAGCAGTTCTTC. This codes for CASSTGLASEQFF.

This clone was observed a single time. The chain links TRBV29-1 to TRBJ2-5; no reliable D call. The CDR3 length is 12 residues. Between the trimmed V and J ends, which lost 2 bases and 2 bases, there was a span of 6 bases. The germline CDR1 and CDR2 sequences are SQVTM and ANQGSEA. CDR3 sequence reads: CSVEKQQETQYF. In DNA, the CDR3 is TGCAGCGTTGAAAAACAGCAAGAGACCCAGTACTTC.

This chain joins TRBV28 and TRBJ1-6; maybe TRBD1 (5 bases). The germline V gene has CDR1 MDHEN and CDR2 SYDVKM. V lost 3 bases and J lost 8, with 11 bases in between. The CDR3 is 14 residues long. CDR3 loop: CASSLGTGYSPLHF. CDR3 coding DNA: TGTGCCAGCAGTTTGGGGACGGGATATTCACCCCTCCACTTT.

The genes are TRBV28 and TRBJ1-3; D gene unclear. Germline-derived CDR1 and CDR2 are MDHEN and SYDVKM. The CDR3 is 13 residues long. The V end was cut by 3 bases, the J end by 3 bases, with 6 bases between. The CDR3 nucleotides are TGTGCCAGCAGTTTGGGAGTTGGAAACACCATATATTTT. Protein product: CASSLGVGNTIYF.

The V gene is TRBV7-3, the J gene TRBJ1-2; 7 nucleotides align to TRBD1. The germline gives CDR1 SGHTA, CDR2 FQGTGA. The CDR3 sequence is 15 residues long. Trimming at V came to 5 bases and at J to 2 bases, leaving 8 bases not matched to a gene. The CDR3 coding sequence is TGTGCCAGCAGCCCAGGGGGAGCAGACAACTATGGCTACACCTTC. Its translation is CASSPGGADNYGYTF.

The chain links TRBV11-2 to TRBJ2-5; D is possibly TRBD1 or TRBD2 (7 bases each). Deletions cut 4 bases from V and 4 bases from J, with 16 bases between. The CDR3 spans 15 residues. Germline V CDR1 and CDR2: SGHAT, FQNNGV. The CDR3: CASSWTRGPVETQYF. The CDR3 DNA reads as TGTGCCAGCAGCTGGACTAGGGGGCCCGTAGAGACCCAGTACTTC. Drawing the rest from reference TRBV11-2 and TRBJ2-5, the complete variable domain is EAGVAQSPRYKIIEKRQSVAFWCNPISGHATLYWYQQILGQGPKLLIQFQNNGVVDDSQLPKDRFSAERLKGVDSTLKIQPAKLEDSAVYLCASSWTRGPVETQYFGPGTRLLVL.

For this clone: With a far larger clone one base away, a read error is the likely cause. This chain uses TRBV7-2 with TRBJ1-1; tentatively, D is TRBD1 (5 bases). The CDR3 has 14 residues. V lost 1 base to trimming and J lost 1 base, with 7 bases between them. Germline V gene data show CDR1 as SGHTA and CDR2 as FQGNSA. The CDR3 sequence: CASSLEGTNTEAFF. The CDR3 nucleotides are TGTGCCAGCAGCTTAGAAGGGACGAACACTGAAGCTTTCTTT.

Concerning this clone itself: Distinct nucleotide sequences in the sample also encode this CDR3. This chain uses TRBV6-5 with TRBJ1-5; TRBD1 might be the D (5 bases). The CDR3 is 15 amino acids. In germline, CDR1 is MNHEY, CDR2 SVGAGI. V was pared by 2 bases and J by 2 bases, with 10 bases between. CDR3 bases: TGTGCCAGCAGTTACGGGGGGGGAGGCAATCAGCCCCAGCATTTT. Encoded protein: CASSYGGGGNQPQHF.

V is TRBV9 and J is TRBJ1-4, with TRBD1 as a possible D gene (5 bases). The germline CDR1 and CDR2 sequences are SGDLS and YYNGEE. The CDR3 sequence is 15 residues long. The V and J ends lost 2 bases and 4 bases respectively, with 12 bases between them. The CDR3 region has the DNA TGTGCCAGCAGCGTTTCCGTGGGGGTTAATGAAAAACTGTTTTTT. Translated, it gives CASSVSVGVNEKLFF.

The rearrangement uses TRBV2 and TRBJ1-1; 7 nucleotides align to TRBD1. The CDR3 consists of 14 residues. Germline CDR1 SNHLY, CDR2 FYNNEI. Trimming removed 6 bases from V and 7 bases from J; junction bases left unmatched: 11. The CDR3 is CASRPSQGSIEAFF. The CDR3 DNA sequence: TGTGCCAGCAGACCTTCACAGGGGTCCATTGAAGCTTTCTTT.

The CDR3 DNA reads as TGTGCCAGCAGCTTAGAGGCGGCATCGGGTGAGCAGTTCTTC. Amino acids: CASSLEAASGEQFF. V gene TRBV11-3 combines with J gene TRBJ2-1; D gene unclear. The CDR3 consists of 14 residues. Germline V CDR1 and CDR2: SGHNT, YENEEA. Deletions cut 0 bases from V and 9 bases from J, with 12 bases between.

The chain uses TRBV2 and TRBJ1-1, with D possibly being TRBD1 (5 bases). V was cut by 7 bases and J by 1 base, with 10 bases left in between. Germline V gene sequence: CDR1 SNHLY, CDR2 FYNNEI. The CDR3 sequence is 13 residues long. CDR3 nucleotides: TGTGCCAGCATAGGGGACGGGAACACTGAAGCTTTCTTT. Translating gives CASIGDGNTEAFF.

The CDR3 bases are TGTGCCAGCAGCAGTTCAGGGGTCAGTGGCTACACCTTC. Translation gives CASSSSGVSGYTF. This chain links TRBV7-2 with TRBJ1-2; D might be TRBD1 (6 bases). Germline V gene data show CDR1 as SGHTA and CDR2 as FQGNSA. The CDR3 is 13 amino acids. Trimming left V 5 bases short and J 7 bases short, with 14 bases between.

As to this clone: At the DNA level, this CDR3 is encoded by other sequences in the same sample as well. The chain has TRBV6-5 and TRBJ2-7; 10 bases agree with TRBD1. This CDR3 spans 15 amino acids. The V and J ends lost 3 bases and 4 bases, in that order; junction bases with no gene match: 6. The V gene's germline CDR1 is MNHEY and CDR2 SVGAGI. The CDR3: CASSYSGTGDYEQYF. As DNA, the CDR3 is TGTGCCAGCAGTTATTCCGGGACAGGGGATTACGAGCAGTACTTC.